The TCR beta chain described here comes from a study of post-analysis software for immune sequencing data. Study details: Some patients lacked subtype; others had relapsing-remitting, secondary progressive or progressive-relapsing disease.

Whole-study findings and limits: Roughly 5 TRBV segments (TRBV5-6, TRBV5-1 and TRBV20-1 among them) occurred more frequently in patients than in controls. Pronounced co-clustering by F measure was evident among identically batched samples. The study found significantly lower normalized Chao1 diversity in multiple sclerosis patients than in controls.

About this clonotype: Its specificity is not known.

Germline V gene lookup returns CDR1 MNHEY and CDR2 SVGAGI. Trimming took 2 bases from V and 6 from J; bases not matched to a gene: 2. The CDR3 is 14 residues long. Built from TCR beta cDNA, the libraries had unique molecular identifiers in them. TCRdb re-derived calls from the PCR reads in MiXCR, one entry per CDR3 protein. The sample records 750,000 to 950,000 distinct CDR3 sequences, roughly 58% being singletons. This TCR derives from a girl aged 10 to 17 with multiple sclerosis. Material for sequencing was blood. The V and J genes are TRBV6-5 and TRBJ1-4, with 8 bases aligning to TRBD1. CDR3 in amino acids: CASSYARGHEKLFF. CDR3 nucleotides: TGTGCCAGCAGTTACGCCAGGGGGCATGAAAAACTGTTTTTT.